The rows below give T cell receptor beta chains drawn from one sample of a study of OX40 agonist ivuxolimab in advanced cancers. Produced via immunoSEQ multiplex PCR; TCRdb's table is partial and in-frame only. This sample carries tens of thousands of clones, 65% to 90% of them seen once, and the ten largest clones take around 0.9%. Specimen: CD4+ or CD8+ T cells sorted from blood, collected in a trial of the OX40 agonist ivuxolimab. The source is an adult with an advanced solid tumor such as melanoma, head and neck, liver or kidney cancer. Each CDR3 is given with its conserved first and last residue. The D gene is left open where the match is weak. The listing skips clone size in some rows; elsewhere it reads once, few, many or a size class.

d_gene	v_gene	abundance	j_gene	CDR3nt	CDR3aa
.	TRBV7-9	.	TRBJ1-2	TGTGCCAGCAGCTTAGAATTTCCGGGTTTCGACTATGGCTACACCTTC	CASSLEFPGFDYGYTF
.	TRBV29-1	.	TRBJ2-2	TGCAGCGTTGGACGTTCGAACACCGGGGAGCTGTTTTTT	CSVGRSNTGELFF
TRBD1	TRBV7-9	.	TRBJ1-4	TGTGCCAGCAGCTTAAGGACAGGGAATGAAAAACTGTTTTTT	CASSLRTGNEKLFF
TRBD2	TRBV18	.	TRBJ2-2	TGTGCCAGCTCACCCCCGGGGGGGACCGGGGAGCTGTTTTTT	CASSPPGGTGELFF
.	TRBV27	.	TRBJ2-2	TGTGCCAGCAGACTCACAGGGTTTACGAACACCGGGGAGCTGTTTTTT	CASRLTGFTNTGELFF
.	TRBV1	few	TRBJ2-1	TGCACCAGCAGCCAAGTTGGGGGCCCGCGTGAGCAGTTCTTC	CTSSQVGGPREQFF
.	TRBV19	once	TRBJ2-1	TGTGCCAGTAGTATTCCCGAGACGGCCGGATTAAAATACAATGAGCAGTTCTTC	CASSIPETAGLKYNEQFF
TRBD2	TRBV14	.	TRBJ2-2	TGTGCCAGCAGCCAAACTAGCGCCGGGGAGCTGTTTTTT	CASSQTSAGELFF
.	TRBV19	.	TRBJ2-7	TGTGCCAGTAGTGCGGGACCGTACTACGAGCAGTACTTC	CASSAGPYYEQYF
TRBD2	TRBV6-1	.	TRBJ2-3	TGTGCCAGCAGCCCGACTAGCGGGGGGGCCTATACGCAGTATTTT	CASSPTSGGAYTQYF
.	TRBV7-9	.	TRBJ1-1	TGTGCCAGCAGACATCGTCAGGGAACTGAAGCTTTCTTT	CASRHRQGTEAFF
.	TRBV5-1	few	TRBJ1-1	TGCGCCAGCAGCTTGGCGGAGGCAGGCTACACTGAAGCTTTCTTT	CASSLAEAGYTEAFF
.	TRBV7-2	few	TRBJ1-1	TGTGCCAGCAGCTTAGCCCAGCTTACTGAAGCTTTCTTT	CASSLAQLTEAFF
.	TRBV19	.	TRBJ1-1	TGTGCCAGTAGTGGGAAACAGGGTATGCACACTGAAGCTTTCTTT	CASSGKQGMHTEAFF
.	TRBV19	.	TRBJ1-2	TGTGCCAGTAGTATTCTGGGACACGGCTACACCTTC	CASSILGHGYTF
.	TRBV10-3	once	TRBJ1-3	TGTGCCACCGGGACGGTTAGCTCTGGAAACACCATATATTTT	CATGTVSSGNTIYF
.	TRBV6-5	.	TRBJ1-2	TGTGCCAGCCGATTGGACAGCAACTATGGCTACACCTTC	CASRLDSNYGYTF
TRBD1	TRBV28	.	TRBJ2-4	TGTGCCAGCAGTTTATCGGGACAGATCCTTGGCAAAAACATTCAGTACTTC	CASSLSGQILGKNIQYF
.	TRBV2	few	TRBJ1-1	TGTGCCAGCTCTCTTGGCAGTAGGACTTTCTTT	CASSLGSRTFF
.	TRBV29-1	once	TRBJ2-1	TGCAGCGGCGAAACAACAGGGAGGAATGAGCAGTTCTTC	CSGETTGRNEQFF
TRBD2	TRBV4-2	.	TRBJ2-4	TGTGCCAGCAGCCAAGGGGGACTAGCGTCGGCCAAAAACATTCAGTACTTC	CASSQGGLASAKNIQYF
.	TRBV5-1	.	TRBJ1-1	TGCGCCAGCAGCTCACCGGAACAGAACACTGAAGCTTTCTTT	CASSSPEQNTEAFF
TRBD1	TRBV27	once	TRBJ1-6	TGTGCCAGCAGTTTATACAGGGGAACACCCCTCCACTTT	CASSLYRGTPLHF
.	TRBV19	.	TRBJ1-3	TGTGCCAGTAGTACCCAGGTCTTTGGAAACACCATATATTTT	CASSTQVFGNTIYF
TRBD1	TRBV19	.	TRBJ1-5	TGTGCCAGCAACCAGGGGGCGGGTCAGCCCCAGCATTTT	CASNQGAGQPQHF
.	TRBV5-1	.	TRBJ2-5	TGCGCCAGCAGACACAGGGATCGGGAGACCCAGTACTTC	CASRHRDRETQYF
.	TRBV7-2	.	TRBJ1-2	TGTGCCAGCAGCTTAGGGGTCGGGGGACTTCAAGGCTACACCTTC	CASSLGVGGLQGYTF
.	TRBV5-1	.	TRBJ1-1	TGCGCCAGCGTCGATGGGGGTCGAGTGAACACTGAAGCTTTCTTT	CASVDGGRVNTEAFF